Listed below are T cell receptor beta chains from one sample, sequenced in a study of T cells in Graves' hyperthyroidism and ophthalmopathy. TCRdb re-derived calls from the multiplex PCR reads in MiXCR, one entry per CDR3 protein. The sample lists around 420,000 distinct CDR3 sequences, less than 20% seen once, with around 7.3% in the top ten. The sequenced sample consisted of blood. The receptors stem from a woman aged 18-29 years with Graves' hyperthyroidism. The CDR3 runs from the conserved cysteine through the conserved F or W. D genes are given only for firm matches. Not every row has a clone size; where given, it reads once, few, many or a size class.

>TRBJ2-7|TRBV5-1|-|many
TGCGCCAGCAGCTCTCGCGGGACAGCTTCCTACGAGCAGTACTTC
CASSSRGTASYEQYF
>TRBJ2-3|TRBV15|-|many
TGTGCCACCAGCGGCTCTGCGAACCCCACAGATACGCAGTATTTT
CATSGSANPTDTQYF
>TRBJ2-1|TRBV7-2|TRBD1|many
TGTGCCAGCAGCCCACGGACAGGGCCCTACAATGAGCAGTTCTTC
CASSPRTGPYNEQFF
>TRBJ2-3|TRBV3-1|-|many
TGTGCCAGCAGCCAGAGGGCGGTGCCTAGCACAGATACGCAGTATTTT
CASSQRAVPSTDTQYF
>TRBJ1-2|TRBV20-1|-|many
TGCAGTGCCTGGGGCTCCCAATCTTCCTTAGCTAACTATGGCTACACCTTC
CSAWGSQSSLANYGYTF
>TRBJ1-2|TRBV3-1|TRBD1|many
TGTGCCAGCAGCCAAGAAGGGGGCGCGGACTATGGCTACACCTTC
CASSQEGGADYGYTF
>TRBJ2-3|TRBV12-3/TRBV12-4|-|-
TGTGCCAGCAGTTTACAGACTGGCGGGTCTAGCACAGATACGCAGTATTTT
CASSLQTGGSSTDTQYF
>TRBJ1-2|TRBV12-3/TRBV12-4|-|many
TGTGCCAGCAGTTTGGGAGGAGGCTACACCTTC
CASSLGGGYTF
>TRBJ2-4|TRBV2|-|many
TGTGCCAGCAGTGAATACAAGTCCAAAAACATTCAGTACTTC
CASSEYKSKNIQYF
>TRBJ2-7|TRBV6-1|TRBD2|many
TGTGCCAGCAGTTGGGCGGGAGCTCCCTACGAGCAGTACTTC
CASSWAGAPYEQYF
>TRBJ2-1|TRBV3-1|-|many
TGTGCCAGCAGCCAGGAGGGCCGGTACAATGAGCAGTTCTTC
CASSQEGRYNEQFF
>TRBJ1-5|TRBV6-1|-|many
TGTGCCAGCAGTTCGGGGCAGGGTGATGTGTACCAGCCCCAGCATTTT
CASSSGQGDVYQPQHF
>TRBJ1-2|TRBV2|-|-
TGTGCCAGCAGTGTAAGGGATAGCTGTGGCTACACCTTC
CASSVRDSCGYTF
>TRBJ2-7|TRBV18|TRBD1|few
TGTGCCAGCTCACGTGCCTCCGGGACAGCGCTTTACGAGCAGTACTTC
CASSRASGTALYEQYF
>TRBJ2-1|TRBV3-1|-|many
TGTGCCAGCAGCCAGGACCAGAGGGCCTACAATGAGCAGTTCTTC
CASSQDQRAYNEQFF
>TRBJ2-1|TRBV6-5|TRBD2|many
TGTGCCAGCAGTTACTCGGGACTAGCGGGAGGGCCGGGAGAGCAGTTCTTC
CASSYSGLAGGPGEQFF
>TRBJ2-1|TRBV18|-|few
TGTGCCAGCTCACCTTCGTGGGCGAGGGTCGGCAATGAGCAGTTCTTC
CASSPSWARVGNEQFF
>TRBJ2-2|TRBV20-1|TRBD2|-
TGCAGTGCTAGGGTGGCGGGAGGTCCCGGGGAGCTGTTTTTT
CSARVAGGPGELFF
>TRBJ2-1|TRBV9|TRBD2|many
TGTGCCAGCAGCATAACAGCGGGAGGTCAGGGGCGGGAAGGATCCTACAATGAGCAGTTCTTC
CASSITAGGQGREGSYNEQFF
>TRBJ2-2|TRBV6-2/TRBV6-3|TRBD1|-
TGTGCCAGCAGTTCGGGAGGGACAGGGGGCACCGGGGAGCTGTTTTTT
CASSSGGTGGTGELFF
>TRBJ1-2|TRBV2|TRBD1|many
TGTGCCAGCAGTAAAACGGGACAGGGGGCGAATGGCTACACCTTC
CASSKTGQGANGYTF
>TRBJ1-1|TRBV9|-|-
TGTGCCAGCAGTTCCGGAGGAGGGACTGAAGCTTTCTTT
CASSSGGGTEAFF
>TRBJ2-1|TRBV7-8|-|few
TGTGCCAGCAGCTATCGATGGGACGTCTACAATGAGCAGTTCTTC
CASSYRWDVYNEQFF
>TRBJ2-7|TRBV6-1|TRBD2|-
TGTGCCAGCAGTGAAGCGCGTAAGGGACTAACCATAAGAGGTTACGAGCAGTACTTC
CASSEARKGLTIRGYEQYF
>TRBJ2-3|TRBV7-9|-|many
TGTGCCAGCAGCTACCGGGGGCCAGACGGTGGGACAGATACGCAGTATTTT
CASSYRGPDGGTDTQYF
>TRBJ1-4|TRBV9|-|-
TGTGCCAGCAGCGTAGGGGCAGCTAATGAAAAACTGTTTTTT
CASSVGAANEKLFF
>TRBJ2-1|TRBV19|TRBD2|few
TGTGCCAGTAGTATGTACGGCGGGAGCGGGATTGAGCAGTTCTTC
CASSMYGGSGIEQFF
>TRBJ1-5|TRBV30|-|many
TGTGCCTGGAGTGTAAGGGGAAGTACACTACATTTT
CAWSVRGSTLHF
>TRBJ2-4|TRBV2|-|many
TGTGCCAGCAGGTATCTAGCCAAAAACATTCAGTACTTC
CASRYLAKNIQYF
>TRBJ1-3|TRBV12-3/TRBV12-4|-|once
TGTGCCAGCAGTCCTCTATACTCTGGAAACACCATATATTTT
CASSPLYSGNTIYF
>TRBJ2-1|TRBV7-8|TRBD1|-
TGTGCCAGCAGCTTTACAGGGGCCGGGGAGTTCTTC
CASSFTGAGEFF
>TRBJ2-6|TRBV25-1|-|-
TGTGCCAGCAGTGCGCGGGTCTCTGGGGCCAACGTCCTGACTTTC
CASSARVSGANVLTF
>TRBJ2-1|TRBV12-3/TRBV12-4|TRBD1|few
TGTGCCAGCAGTGACCTCGGGACAGGGGCCTACAATGAGCAGTTCTTC
CASSDLGTGAYNEQFF
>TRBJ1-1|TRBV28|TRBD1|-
TGTGCCAGCAGTTTTAGGGTGACAGGGGGCCTGGACATGAACACTGAAGCTTTCTTT
CASSFRVTGGLDMNTEAFF